This record covers a single TCR beta chain. This sample is drawn from a study of OX40 agonist ivuxolimab in advanced cancers. This CDR3 has 12 amino acids. The V end was cut by 10 bases, the J end by 3 bases, with 12 bases between. CDR1 and CDR2 (germline): LNHDA, SQIVND (reference sequence). Measured with immunoSEQ multiplex PCR; TCRdb has only the in-frame clones, and not every one. The sample shows approximately 79,000 clones, about nine tenths of them seen only once. This TCR came from an adult with an advanced solid tumor such as melanoma, head and neck, liver or kidney cancer. V usage is TRBV19 and J usage is TRBJ1-2, with D maybe TRBD1 (5 bases). Sequencing was performed on CD4+ or CD8+ T cells sorted from blood, taken in a trial of the OX40 agonist ivuxolimab. CDR3: CATADSYYGYTF. The CDR3 DNA reads TGTGCCACCGCCGACAGCTACTATGGCTACACCTTC. The whole variable domain, remainder taken from reference TRBV19 and TRBJ1-2, is DGGITQSPKYLFRKEGQNVTLSCEQNLNHDAMYWYRQDPGQGLRLIYYSQIVNDFQKGDIAEGYSVSREKKESFPLTVTSAQKNPTAFYLCATADSYYGYTFGSGTRLTVV.